The clone carrying this T cell receptor beta chain appeared once. This entry belongs to a study of T cell changes during pregnancy in multiple sclerosis. Profiled with immunoSEQ multiplex PCR; TCRdb holds only in-frame clones, not every one. The data show 35,000 to 50,000 clones, about 88% seen once. The receptor was derived from a female donor with multiple sclerosis, enrolled in a pregnancy study. The sample was CD4+ T cells from peripheral blood mononuclear cells, taken after pregnancy.

CDR3 DNA: TGTGCCAGCAGCTTTTCGAGTGGGACCCAGGGGACCAGCGAGCAGTACTTC. As protein: CASSFSSGTQGTSEQYF. This chain links TRBV4-2 with TRBJ2-7, with TRBD1 as a possible D gene (6 bases). Trimming pared 5 bases from V and 6 bases from J, leaving 26 bases between. The germline V gene has CDR1 LGHNA and CDR2 YNFKEQ. The CDR3 spans 17 residues.